This TCR beta chain is from a study of T-cell memory formation after mild COVID-19. Looking at the study overall: For the most part, TCR clusters were specific to one donor.

The junction had 5 bases not matched to a gene; V was cut back by 7 bases and J by 6 bases. The CDR3 totals 14 residues. Germline CDR1 is SGHVS and CDR2 is FQNEAQ. From the 5' RACE reads, TCRdb called clonotypes with MiXCR, one entry per CDR3 protein. The sample lists fewer than 250,000 distinct CDR3 sequences; over 9.5% were seen once. This clonotype has more than one count but fewer than ten. The receptor was isolated from a man aged 18 to 29 who had mild COVID-19 (a few samples of this study predate the infection). Cell type and time point are not known. Sequencing was carried out using PBMCs or a T cell subset sorted from them (not recorded which). The J gene is TRBJ2-2, the V gene TRBV7-8; 10 bases align to TRBD1. This CDR3 reads CASTDRGRSGELFF. The CDR3 DNA follows: TGTGCCAGCACTGACAGGGGGCGGTCCGGGGAGCTGTTTTTT.